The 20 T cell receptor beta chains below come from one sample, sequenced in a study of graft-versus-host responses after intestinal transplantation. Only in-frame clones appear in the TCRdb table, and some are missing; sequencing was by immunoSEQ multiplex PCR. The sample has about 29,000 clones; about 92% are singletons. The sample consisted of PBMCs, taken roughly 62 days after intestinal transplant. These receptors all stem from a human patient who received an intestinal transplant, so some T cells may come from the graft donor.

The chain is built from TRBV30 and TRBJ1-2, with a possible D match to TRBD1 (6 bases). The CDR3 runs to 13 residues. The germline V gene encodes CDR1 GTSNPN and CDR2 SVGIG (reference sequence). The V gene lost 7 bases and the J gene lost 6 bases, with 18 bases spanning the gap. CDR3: CALKGHPLHGYTF. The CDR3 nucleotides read TGTGCCTTAAAGGGACATCCTCTACATGGCTACACCTTC.

CDR3 DNA: TGCGCCAGCAGCCAATGCCCCTCCTACGAGCAGTACTTC. Translating it yields CASSQCPSYEQYF. The chain recombines TRBV4-1 with TRBJ2-7; D unclear. V dropped 2 bases and J dropped 0 bases, with 5 bases sitting between them. The CDR3 is made up of 13 amino acids. CDR1 is MGHRA, CDR2 YSYEKL, per germline.

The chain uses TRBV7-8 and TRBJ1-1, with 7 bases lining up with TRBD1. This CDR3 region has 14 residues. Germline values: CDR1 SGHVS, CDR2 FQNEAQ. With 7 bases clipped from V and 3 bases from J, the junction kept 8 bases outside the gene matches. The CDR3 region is CASILITGDTEAFF. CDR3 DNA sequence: TGTGCCAGCATCCTAATAACAGGGGACACTGAAGCTTTCTTT.

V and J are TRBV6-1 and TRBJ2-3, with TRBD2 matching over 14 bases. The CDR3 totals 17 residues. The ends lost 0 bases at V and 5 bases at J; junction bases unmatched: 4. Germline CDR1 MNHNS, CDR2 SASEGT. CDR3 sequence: CASSEAPGLAGEDTQYF. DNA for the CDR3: TGTGCCAGCAGTGAAGCCCCGGGACTAGCGGGAGAAGATACGCAGTATTTT.

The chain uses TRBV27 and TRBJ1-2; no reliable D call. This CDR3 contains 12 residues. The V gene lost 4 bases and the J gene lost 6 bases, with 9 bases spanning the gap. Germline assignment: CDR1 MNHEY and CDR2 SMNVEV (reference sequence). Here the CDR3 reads CASSSGWNGYTF. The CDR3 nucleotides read TGTGCCAGCAGTTCCGGGTGGAATGGCTACACCTTC.

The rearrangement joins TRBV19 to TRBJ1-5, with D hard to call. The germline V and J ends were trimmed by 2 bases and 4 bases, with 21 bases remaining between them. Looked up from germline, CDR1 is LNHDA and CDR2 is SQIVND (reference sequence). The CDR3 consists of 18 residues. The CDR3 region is CASSIMFLWARKNQPQHF. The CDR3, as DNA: TGTGCCAGTAGTATAATGTTTCTTTGGGCCAGGAAAAATCAGCCCCAGCATTTT. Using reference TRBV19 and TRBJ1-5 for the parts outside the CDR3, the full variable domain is DGGITQSPKYLFRKEGQNVTLSCEQNLNHDAMYWYRQDPGQGLRLIYYSQIVNDFQKGDIAEGYSVSREKKESFPLTVTSAQKNPTAFYLCASSIMFLWARKNQPQHFGDGTRLSIL.

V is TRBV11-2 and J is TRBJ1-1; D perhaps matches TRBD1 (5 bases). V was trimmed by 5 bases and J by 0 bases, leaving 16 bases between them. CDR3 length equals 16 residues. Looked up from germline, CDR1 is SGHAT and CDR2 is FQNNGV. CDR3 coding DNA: TGTGCCAGCAGCCCTAACCGCGGACAAATGAACACTGAAGCTTTCTTT. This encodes CASSPNRGQMNTEAFF.

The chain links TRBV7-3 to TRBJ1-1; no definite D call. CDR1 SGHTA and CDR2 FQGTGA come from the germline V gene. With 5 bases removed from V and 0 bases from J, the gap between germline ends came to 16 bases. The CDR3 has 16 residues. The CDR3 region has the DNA TGTGCCAGCAGCACCCCGATTCAGGAAGTGAACACTGAAGCTTTCTTT. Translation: CASSTPIQEVNTEAFF.

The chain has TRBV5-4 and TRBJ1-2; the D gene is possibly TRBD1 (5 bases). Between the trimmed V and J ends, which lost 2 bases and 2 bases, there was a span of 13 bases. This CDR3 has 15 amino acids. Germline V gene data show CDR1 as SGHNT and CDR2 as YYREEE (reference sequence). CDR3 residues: CASSLGAGTNYGYTF. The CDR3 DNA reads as TGTGCCAGCAGCTTAGGAGCAGGGACCAACTATGGCTACACCTTC.

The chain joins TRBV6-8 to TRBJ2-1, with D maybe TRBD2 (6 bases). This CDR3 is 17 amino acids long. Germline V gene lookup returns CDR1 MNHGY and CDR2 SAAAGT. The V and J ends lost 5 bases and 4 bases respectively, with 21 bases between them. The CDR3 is CASSPPTGAGPYNEQFF. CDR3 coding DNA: TGTGCCAGCAGTCCCCCTACGGGCGCGGGGCCTTACAATGAGCAGTTCTTC.

The CDR3 spells CASSFWRLSYNEQFF. The CDR3 nucleotides read TGTGCCAGCAGTTTTTGGCGGCTCTCCTACAATGAGCAGTTCTTC. This chain joins TRBV28 and TRBJ2-1; no firm D call. Between the trimmed V and J ends, which lost 3 bases and 0 bases, there was a span of 9 bases. The CDR3 runs to 15 residues. Germline V gives CDR1 MDHEN, CDR2 SYDVKM.

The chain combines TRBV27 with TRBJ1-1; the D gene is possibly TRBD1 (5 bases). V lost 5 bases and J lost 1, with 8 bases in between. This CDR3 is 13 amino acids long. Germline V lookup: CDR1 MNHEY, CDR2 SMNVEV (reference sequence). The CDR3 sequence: CASSGTENTEAFF. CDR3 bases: TGTGCCAGCAGTGGGACCGAGAACACTGAAGCTTTCTTT.

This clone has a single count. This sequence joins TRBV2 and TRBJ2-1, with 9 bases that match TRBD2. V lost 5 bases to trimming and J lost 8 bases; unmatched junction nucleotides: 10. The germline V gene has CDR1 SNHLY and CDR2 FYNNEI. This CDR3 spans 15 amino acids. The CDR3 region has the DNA TGTGCCAGCAGTCCCTGGCTAGCGGGATTACATGAGCAGTTCTTC. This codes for CASSPWLAGLHEQFF.

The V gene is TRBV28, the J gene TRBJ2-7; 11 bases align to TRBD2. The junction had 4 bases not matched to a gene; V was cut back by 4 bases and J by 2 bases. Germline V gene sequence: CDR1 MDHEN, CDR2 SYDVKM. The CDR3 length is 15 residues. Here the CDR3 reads CASSSSGRPTYEQYF. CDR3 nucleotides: TGTGCCAGCAGTTCTAGCGGGAGGCCAACCTACGAGCAGTACTTC.

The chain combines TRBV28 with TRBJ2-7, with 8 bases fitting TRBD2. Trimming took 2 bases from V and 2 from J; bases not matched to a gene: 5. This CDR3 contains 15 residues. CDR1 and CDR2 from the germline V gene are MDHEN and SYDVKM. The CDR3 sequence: CASSLTERGTYEQYF. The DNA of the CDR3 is TGTGCCAGCAGTTTAACCGAGCGGGGGACCTACGAGCAGTACTTC.

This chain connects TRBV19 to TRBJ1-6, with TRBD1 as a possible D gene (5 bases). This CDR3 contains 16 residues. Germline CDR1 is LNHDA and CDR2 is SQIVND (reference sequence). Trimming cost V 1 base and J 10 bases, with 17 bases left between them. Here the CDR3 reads CASSIGRGPPGSPLHF. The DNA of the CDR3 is TGTGCCAGTAGTATAGGGAGGGGACCCCCTGGATCACCCCTCCACTTT. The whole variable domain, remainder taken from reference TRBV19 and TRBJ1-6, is DGGITQSPKYLFRKEGQNVTLSCEQNLNHDAMYWYRQDPGQGLRLIYYSQIVNDFQKGDIAEGYSVSREKKESFPLTVTSAQKNPTAFYLCASSIGRGPPGSPLHFGNGTRLTVT.

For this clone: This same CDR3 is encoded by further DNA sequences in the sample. CDR3 in DNA: TGTGCCAGCAGTCCAATGGGACAGCCCCAGCATTTT. Amino acid sequence: CASSPMGQPQHF. The V and J genes are TRBV28 and TRBJ1-5; D ambiguous. This CDR3 region has 12 residues. Trimming took 5 bases from V and 7 from J, leaving 9 bases between them. Germline values: CDR1 MDHEN, CDR2 SYDVKM.

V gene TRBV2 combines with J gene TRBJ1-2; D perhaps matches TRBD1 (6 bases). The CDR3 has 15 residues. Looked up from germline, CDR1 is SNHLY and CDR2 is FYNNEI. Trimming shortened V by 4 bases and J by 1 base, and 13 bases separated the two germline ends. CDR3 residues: CASSGRGVDNYGYTF. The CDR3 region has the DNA TGTGCCAGCAGTGGGAGGGGGGTCGATAACTATGGCTACACCTTC.

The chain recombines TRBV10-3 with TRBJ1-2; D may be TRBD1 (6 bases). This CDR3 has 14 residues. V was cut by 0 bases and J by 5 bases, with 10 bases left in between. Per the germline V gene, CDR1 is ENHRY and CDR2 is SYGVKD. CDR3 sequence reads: CAISESGQGYGYTF. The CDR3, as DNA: TGTGCCATCAGTGAGTCTGGCCAGGGGTATGGCTACACCTTC.

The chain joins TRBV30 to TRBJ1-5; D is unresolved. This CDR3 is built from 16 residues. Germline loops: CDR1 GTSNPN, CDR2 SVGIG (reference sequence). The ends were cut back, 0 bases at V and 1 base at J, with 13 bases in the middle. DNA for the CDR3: TGTGCCTGGAGTGTACCCTGGACGGTAAGCAATCAGCCCCAGCATTTT. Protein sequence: CAWSVPWTVSNQPQHF.